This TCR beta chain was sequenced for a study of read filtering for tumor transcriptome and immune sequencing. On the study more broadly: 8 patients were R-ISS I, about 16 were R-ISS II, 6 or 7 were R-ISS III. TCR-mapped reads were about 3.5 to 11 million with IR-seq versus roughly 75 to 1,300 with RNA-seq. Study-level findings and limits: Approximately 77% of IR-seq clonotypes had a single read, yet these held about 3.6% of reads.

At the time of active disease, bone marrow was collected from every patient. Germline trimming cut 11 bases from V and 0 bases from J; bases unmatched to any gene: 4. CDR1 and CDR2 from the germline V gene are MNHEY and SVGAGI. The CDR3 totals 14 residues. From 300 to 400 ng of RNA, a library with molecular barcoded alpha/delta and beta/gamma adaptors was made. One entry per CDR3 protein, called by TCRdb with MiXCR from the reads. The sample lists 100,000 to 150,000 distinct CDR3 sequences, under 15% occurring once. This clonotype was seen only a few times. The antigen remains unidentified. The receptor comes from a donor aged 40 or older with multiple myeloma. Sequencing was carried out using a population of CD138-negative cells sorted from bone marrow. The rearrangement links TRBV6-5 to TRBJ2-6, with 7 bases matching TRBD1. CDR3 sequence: CAGQAGSGANVLTF. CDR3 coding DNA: TGTGCCGGACAGGCAGGCTCTGGGGCCAACGTCCTGACTTTC.